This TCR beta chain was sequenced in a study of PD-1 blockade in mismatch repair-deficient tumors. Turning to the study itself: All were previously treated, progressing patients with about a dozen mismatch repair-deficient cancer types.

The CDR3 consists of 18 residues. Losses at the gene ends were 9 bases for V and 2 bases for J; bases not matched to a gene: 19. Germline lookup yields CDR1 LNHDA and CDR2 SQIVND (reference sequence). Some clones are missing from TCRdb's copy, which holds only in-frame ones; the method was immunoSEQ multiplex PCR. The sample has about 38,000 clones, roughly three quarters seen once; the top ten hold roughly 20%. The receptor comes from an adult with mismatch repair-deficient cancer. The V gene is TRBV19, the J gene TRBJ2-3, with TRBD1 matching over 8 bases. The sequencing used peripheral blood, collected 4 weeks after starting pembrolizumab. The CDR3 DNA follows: TGTGCCAGGAAACTACCCGGTTACGGACAGGGTCCCACAGATACGCAGTATTTT. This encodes CARKLPGYGQGPTDTQYF.